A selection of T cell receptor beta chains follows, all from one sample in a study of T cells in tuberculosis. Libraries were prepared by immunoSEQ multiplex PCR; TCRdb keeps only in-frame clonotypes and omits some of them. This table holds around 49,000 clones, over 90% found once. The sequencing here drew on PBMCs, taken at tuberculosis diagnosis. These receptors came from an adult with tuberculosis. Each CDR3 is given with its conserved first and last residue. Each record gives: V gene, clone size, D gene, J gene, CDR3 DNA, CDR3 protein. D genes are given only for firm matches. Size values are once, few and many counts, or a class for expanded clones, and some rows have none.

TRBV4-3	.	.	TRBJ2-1	TGCGCCAGCAGCCAAGAGGCGGTACGTCGCAATGAGCAGTTCTTC	CASSQEAVRRNEQFF
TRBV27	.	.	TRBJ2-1	TGTGCCAGCAGTTCGGGGGGCTTGATGAATGAGCAGTTCTTC	CASSSGGLMNEQFF
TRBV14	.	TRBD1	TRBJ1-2	TGTGCCAGCAGCCCTGTGACAGGGGGAAACTATGGCTACACCTTC	CASSPVTGGNYGYTF
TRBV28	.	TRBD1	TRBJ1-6	TGTGCCAGCAGTTTCCTGACAGGGCATAATTCACCCCTCCACTTT	CASSFLTGHNSPLHF
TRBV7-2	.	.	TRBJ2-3	TGTGCCAGCAGCTCGCCAGCCGACTACACAGATACGCAGTATTTT	CASSSPADYTDTQYF
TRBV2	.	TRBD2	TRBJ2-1	TGTGCCAGCAGTGATATCAGGCTAGCGGGACGATTTAACAATGAGCAGTTCTTC	CASSDIRLAGRFNNEQFF
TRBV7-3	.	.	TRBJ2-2	TGTGCCAGCAGCTTAATCGGCGGAACCGGGGAGCTGTTTTTT	CASSLIGGTGELFF
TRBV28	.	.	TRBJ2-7	TGTGCCAGCAGTTTTTTTCAAGGGGGCTACGAGCAGTACTTC	CASSFFQGGYEQYF
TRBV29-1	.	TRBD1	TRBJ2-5	TGCAGCTGGACGGGACAGGGGGCAGAGACCCAGTACTTC	CSWTGQGAETQYF
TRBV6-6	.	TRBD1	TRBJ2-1	TGTGCCAGCAGGAGACAGGGGGCAACGGGTGAGCAGTTCTTC	CASRRQGATGEQFF
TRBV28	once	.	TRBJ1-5	TGTGCCACAACAGGTAGCAATCAGCCCCAGCATTTT	CATTGSNQPQHF
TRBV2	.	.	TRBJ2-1	TGTGCCAGCATGGACAGTCTCCAGAATGAGCAGTTCTTC	CASMDSLQNEQFF
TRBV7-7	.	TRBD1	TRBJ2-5	TGTGCTAGCAGCCCGGACAGGGCAGAGACCCAGTACTTC	CASSPDRAETQYF
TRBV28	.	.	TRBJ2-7	TGTGCCAGCAGTTTGGGGTTACCGGGGAACGAGCAGTACTTC	CASSLGLPGNEQYF
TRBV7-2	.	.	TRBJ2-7	TGTGCCAGCAGCTTAACCCCCCAGGCGATCCACGAGCAGTACTTC	CASSLTPQAIHEQYF
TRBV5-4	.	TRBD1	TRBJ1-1	TGTGCCAGCAGCTCCAGGGACAGGGCGAACACTGAAGCTTTCTTT	CASSSRDRANTEAFF
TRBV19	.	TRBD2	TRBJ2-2	TGTGCCAGTAGTGGCGGGAGGGTAACCGGGGAGCTGTTTTTT	CASSGGRVTGELFF
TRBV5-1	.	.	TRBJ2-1	TGCGCCAGCAGCTTACAGACGTACAATGAGCAGTTCTTC	CASSLQTYNEQFF
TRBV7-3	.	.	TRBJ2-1	TGTGCCAGCAGTAATCCAGGGGAGGGGGAAAAGTTCTTC	CASSNPGEGEKFF
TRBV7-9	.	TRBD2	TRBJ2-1	TGTGCCAGCAGCTCCCCGGGGGGGAATGAGCAGTTCTTC	CASSSPGGNEQFF
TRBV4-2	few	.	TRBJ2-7	TGTGCCAGCAGCCAAGACCAAGCCGACGGCGGGACTCCTACCACTTGGCGATACGAGCAGTACTTC	CASSQDQADGGTPTTWRYEQYF
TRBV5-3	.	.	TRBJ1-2	TGTGCCAGAAGCTCAGGGTTATTGGGCTACACCTTC	CARSSGLLGYTF